These 28 T cell receptor beta chains were sequenced from one sample in a study of T cell responses to AZD1222 COVID-19 vaccine. This table comes from immunoSEQ multiplex PCR, and its TCRdb copy is limited to in-frame clones, with some not included. The table shows fewer than 110,000 clones, with around nine tenths occurring only once. Sequenced material: peripheral blood, taken on day 0 of AZD1222 vaccination. These receptor sequences come from an adult in good health.

CDR3 amino acids: CASSLDLAGTTGEQYF. CDR3 coding DNA: TGCGCCAGCAGCTTGGATCTAGCGGGGACCACCGGGGAGCAGTACTTC. The J gene is TRBJ2-7, the V gene TRBV5-1; TRBD2 matches 9 bases. The CDR3 totals 16 residues. Germline CDR1 SGHRS, CDR2 YFSETQ. V shed 0 bases, J shed 7 bases, and the junction held 11 bases outside the gene matches.

The chain carries TRBV14 and TRBJ2-7, with 7 bases aligning to TRBD1. This CDR3 comprises 13 residues. The J segment lost 6 bases and the V segment lost 1 base, leaving 3 bases of the junction unmatched. Germline V gene data show CDR1 as SGHDN and CDR2 as FVKESK. CDR3 residues: CASSQGTGTEQYF. CDR3 DNA: TGTGCCAGCAGCCAAGGGACAGGAACCGAGCAGTACTTC.

The rearrangement uses TRBV9 and TRBJ2-7; the match to TRBD2 covers 7 bases. The CDR3 spans 15 residues. Germline CDR1 reads SGDLS; CDR2 reads YYNGEE. J was trimmed by 3 bases and V by 4 bases; bases with no gene match: 10. Here the CDR3 DNA reads TGTGCCAGCAGCCTGGGAGGCGGGGGAGGCTACGAGCAGTACTTC. It is translated as CASSLGGGGGYEQYF.

V gene TRBV2 combines with J gene TRBJ1-6; D is uncertain. The V gene lost 3 bases and the J gene lost 9 bases, with 3 bases spanning the gap. The CDR3 loop spans 11 amino acids. From germline, CDR1 is SNHLY and CDR2 FYNNEI. In nucleotides, the CDR3 is TGTGCCAGCAGTGATTCTTCACCCCTCCACTTT. This gives the protein CASSDSSPLHF.

The genes are TRBV4-3 and TRBJ2-7, with 10 positions matching TRBD2. CDR1 and CDR2 (germline): LGHNA, YSLEER. This CDR3 is 18 amino acids long. J was trimmed by 0 bases and V by 4 bases; bases with no gene match: 12. The CDR3 spells CASSLFSDPSGGSYEQYF. The CDR3 DNA follows: TGCGCCAGCAGCCTGTTCTCGGACCCTAGCGGGGGCTCCTACGAGCAGTACTTC.

This chain connects TRBV30 to TRBJ2-6, with 8 nucleotides matching TRBD1. Germline V CDR1 and CDR2: GTSNPN, SVGIG (reference sequence). V shed 0 bases, J shed 0 bases, and the junction held 1 base outside the gene matches. The CDR3 totals 16 residues. The CDR3 DNA reads TGTGCCTGGAGTGTACAGGGGGACTCTGGGGCCAACGTCCTGACTTTC. Amino acids: CAWSVQGDSGANVLTF.

The CDR3 DNA follows: TGTGCCAGCAGTGAGGAGGGATCAGTTGAAAAACTGTTTTTT. Its protein product is CASSEEGSVEKLFF. The chain carries TRBV6-1 and TRBJ1-4; D call uncertain. The CDR3 contains 14 residues. The germline V gene has CDR1 MNHNS and CDR2 SASEGT. The V and J ends lost 3 bases and 7 bases respectively, with 12 bases between them.

The chain recombines TRBV19 with TRBJ2-7, with D maybe TRBD1 (6 bases). Germline CDR1 LNHDA, CDR2 SQIVND (reference sequence). Trimming took off 7 bases at V and 6 bases at J, with 10 bases between the two ends. There are 11 residues in the CDR3. The CDR3 sequence is CASTGVGEQYF. The CDR3 DNA reads as TGTGCCAGTACAGGGGTGGGCGAGCAGTACTTC.

The CDR3 region has the DNA TGTGCCAGCAGTTACTCAAGAGGTACCGGGGAGCTGTTTTTT. Residues: CASSYSRGTGELFF. V is TRBV6-2 or TRBV6-3 and J is TRBJ2-2; D uncertain. This CDR3 spans 14 amino acids. CDR1 is MNHEY and CDR2 is SVGEGT in the germline V gene. Trimming removed 0 bases from V and 5 bases from J, with 7 bases in between.

The chain is built from TRBV5-6 and TRBJ2-5; 10 bases align to TRBD1. V dropped 5 bases and J dropped 4; count of bases not matched to a gene: 8. The germline CDR1 and CDR2 sequences are SGHDT and YYEEEE. The CDR3 length is 15 residues. The CDR3 reads CASRLLDRGGETQYF. CDR3 DNA sequence: TGTGCCAGCAGACTTCTGGACAGGGGGGGAGAGACCCAGTACTTC.

This chain joins TRBV3-1 (or the pseudogene TRBV3-2) and TRBJ1-2; TRBD1 agrees at 7 bases. V dropped 2 bases and J dropped 7; count of bases not matched to a gene: 10. The CDR3 spans 15 residues. Germline V gives CDR1 LGHDT, CDR2 YNNKEL (reference sequence). The CDR3 region has the DNA TGTGCCAGCAGCCAAAACCCCGGGCAGGGGGGTGGCTACACCTTC. Protein product: CASSQNPGQGGGYTF.

The genes are TRBV2 and TRBJ1-2, with a possible D match to TRBD1 (6 bases). Germline CDR1 SNHLY, CDR2 FYNNEI. The CDR3 length is 14 residues. The V gene lost 1 base and the J gene lost 3 bases, with 9 bases spanning the gap. CDR3 DNA sequence: TGTGCCAGCAGTGAAGTCCCAGGGGACTATGGCTACACCTTC. Residues: CASSEVPGDYGYTF.

V is TRBV2 and J is TRBJ1-6; D is perhaps TRBD1 (5 bases). The V end was cut by 6 bases, the J end by 7 bases, with 10 bases between. CDR3 length: 13 residues. CDR1 and CDR2 from the germline V gene are SNHLY and FYNNEI. CDR3 amino acids: CASRETVNSPLHF. The CDR3 coding sequence is TGTGCCAGCAGGGAGACAGTAAATTCACCCCTCCACTTT. Filled out from reference TRBV2 and TRBJ1-6, the complete variable domain reads EPEVTQTPSHQVTQMGQEVILRCVPISNHLYFYWYRQILGQKVEFLVSFYNNEISEKSEIFDDQFSVERPDGSNFTLKIRSTKLEDSAMYFCASRETVNSPLHFGNGTRLTVT.

V is TRBV7-2 and J is TRBJ1-3; 8 nucleotides match TRBD1. The CDR3 covers 17 residues. The junction had 9 bases not matched to a gene; V was cut back by 5 bases and J by 0 bases. The germline gives CDR1 SGHTA, CDR2 FQGNSA. The CDR3 loop reads CASSTDLRGPSGNTIYF. For the CDR3, the DNA is TGTGCCAGCAGCACCGACCTCAGGGGGCCCTCTGGAAACACCATATATTTT.

This clone was recorded once. The chain links TRBV6-5 to TRBJ2-1; 8 nucleotides agree with TRBD1. This CDR3 has 14 amino acids. V was pared by 6 bases and J by 3 bases, with 4 bases of the junction left unmatched. From germline, CDR1 is MNHEY and CDR2 SVGAGI. CDR3 amino acids: CASSQGAGYNEQFF. The CDR3 DNA reads as TGTGCCAGCAGCCAGGGGGCAGGCTACAATGAGCAGTTCTTC.

J is TRBJ1-2 and V is TRBV4-2; 9 nucleotides match TRBD1. In germline, CDR1 is LGHNA, CDR2 YNFKEQ. Trimming at V came to 3 bases and at J to 8 bases, leaving 13 bases not matched to a gene. CDR3 size: 16 residues. This CDR3 reads CASSQTGTGKRGGYTF. CDR3 bases: TGTGCCAGCAGCCAGACGGGGACAGGGAAACGGGGGGGCTACACCTTC.

This rearrangement joins TRBV3-1 (or the pseudogene TRBV3-2) to TRBJ1-5; unclear D gene. This CDR3 has 12 residues. Trimming shortened V by 8 bases and J by 0 bases, and 5 bases separated the two germline ends. CDR1 and CDR2 (germline): LGHDT, YNNKEL (reference sequence). CDR3 protein: CASGDSNQPQHF. CDR3 in DNA: TGTGCCAGCGGGGATAGCAATCAGCCCCAGCATTTT.

This chain links TRBV7-8 with TRBJ1-1; the D gene is possibly TRBD1 (5 bases). Germline values: CDR1 SGHVS, CDR2 FQNEAQ. Trimming pared 4 bases from V and 7 bases from J, leaving 10 bases between. CDR3 size: 12 residues. The CDR3: CASSSGGIEAFF. The CDR3 coding sequence is TGTGCCAGCAGCTCGGGGGGGATTGAAGCTTTCTTT.

The CDR3: CASSAELSYEQYF. The CDR3 coding sequence is TGCGCCAGCAGCGCCGAGTTGTCCTACGAGCAGTACTTC. The chain couples TRBV5-1 to TRBJ2-7; D gene unclear. The CDR3 totals 13 residues. CDR1 is SGHRS and CDR2 is YFSETQ in the germline V gene. V lost 4 bases, J lost 1 base, and 9 bases lay in between.

This chain joins TRBV19 and TRBJ1-2; 8 bases map to TRBD1. Trimming took 6 bases from V and 5 from J; bases not matched to a gene: 5. The CDR3 runs to 13 residues. CDR1 LNHDA and CDR2 SQIVND come from the germline V gene (reference sequence). The DNA for the CDR3 is TGTGCCAGTAGGGTGGGACAGGCGTATGGCTACACCTTC. It is translated as CASRVGQAYGYTF.

There are a few counts of this clone. The rearrangement uses TRBV6-2 or TRBV6-3 and TRBJ2-3; 14 nucleotides agree with TRBD2. From germline, CDR1 is MNHEY and CDR2 SVGEGT. The CDR3 consists of 17 residues. The V segment lost 5 bases and the J segment 4 bases; nucleotides outside the gene matches: 8. The CDR3 bases are TGTGCCAGCAGTGCCTCCCGACTAGCGGGGGGGCCAGATACGCAGTATTTT. Translation: CASSASRLAGGPDTQYF.

The chain uses TRBV4-2 and TRBJ2-7; 7 positions match TRBD2. Trimming cost V 1 base and J 7 bases; bases outside gene matches: 10. The V gene's germline CDR1 is LGHNA and CDR2 YNFKEQ. This CDR3 is 15 amino acids long. As DNA, the CDR3 is TGTGCCAGCAGCCAAGGGGGGAGGGCCGGAGGGGAGCAGTACTTC. It translates to CASSQGGRAGGEQYF.

The V gene is TRBV11-3, the J gene TRBJ1-4, with TRBD1 as a possible D gene (5 bases). This CDR3 is built from 15 residues. Germline V CDR1 and CDR2: SGHNT, YENEEA. V was pared by 8 bases and J by 8 bases, with 21 bases between. CDR3 loop: CASSQGDPWREKLFF. The CDR3 nucleotides read TGTGCCAGCTCACAAGGGGACCCCTGGAGGGAAAAACTGTTTTTT. The whole variable domain, filled in from reference TRBV11-3 and TRBJ1-4, reads EAGVVQSPRYKIIEKKQPVAFWCNPISGHNTLYWYLQNLGQGPELLIRYENEEAVDDSQLPKDRFSAERLKGVDSTLKIQPAELGDSAVYLCASSQGDPWREKLFFGSGTQLSVL.

This clone was seen just once. This chain uses TRBV5-1 with TRBJ1-1; possible D gene TRBD1, 6 bases. The V end was cut by 2 bases, the J end by 1 base, with 12 bases between. Germline CDR1 SGHRS, CDR2 YFSETQ. The CDR3 loop spans 15 amino acids. CDR3 nucleotides: TGCGCCAGCAGCTTACCGGGACAAAAGAACACTGAAGCTTTCTTT. This encodes CASSLPGQKNTEAFF.

CDR3 loop: CASSEAVTGAEQPQHF. CDR3 DNA sequence: TGTGCCAGCAGTGAAGCCGTAACAGGGGCCGAGCAGCCCCAGCATTTT. The chain carries TRBV6-1 and TRBJ1-5, with 7 bases identical to TRBD1. Germline trimming cut 0 bases from V and 7 bases from J; bases unmatched to any gene: 9. The CDR3 consists of 16 residues. Looked up from germline, CDR1 is MNHNS and CDR2 is SASEGT.

The chain employs TRBV3-1 (or the pseudogene TRBV3-2) and TRBJ1-2, with D possibly being TRBD1 (6 bases). V was cut by 4 bases and J by 8 bases, with 17 bases left in between. The length of the CDR3 is 14 residues. Germline values: CDR1 LGHDT, CDR2 YNNKEL (reference sequence). The DNA for the CDR3 is TGTGCCAGCAGCCTAGGACAGCCGACGTGGGGCTACACCTTC. Its protein product is CASSLGQPTWGYTF.

The chain carries TRBV5-6 and TRBJ1-3; no firm D call. In germline, CDR1 is SGHDT, CDR2 YYEEEE. Trimming shortened V by 0 bases and J by 1 base, and 8 bases separated the two germline ends. This CDR3 is built from 15 residues. CDR3 in DNA: TGTGCCAGCAGCTTGGAGGGCAGATCTGGAAACACCATATATTTT. Protein: CASSLEGRSGNTIYF.

CDR3 sequence reads: CASSPPTGSKNIQYF. The CDR3 DNA reads as TGTGCCAGCAGCCCTCCGACAGGTTCCAAAAACATTCAGTACTTC. V and J are TRBV6-2 or TRBV6-3 and TRBJ2-4; a weak D match, TRBD1 (6 bases). The germline V and J ends were trimmed by 6 bases and 2 bases, with 14 bases remaining between them. This CDR3 contains 15 residues. Germline V CDR1 and CDR2: MNHEY, SVGEGT.